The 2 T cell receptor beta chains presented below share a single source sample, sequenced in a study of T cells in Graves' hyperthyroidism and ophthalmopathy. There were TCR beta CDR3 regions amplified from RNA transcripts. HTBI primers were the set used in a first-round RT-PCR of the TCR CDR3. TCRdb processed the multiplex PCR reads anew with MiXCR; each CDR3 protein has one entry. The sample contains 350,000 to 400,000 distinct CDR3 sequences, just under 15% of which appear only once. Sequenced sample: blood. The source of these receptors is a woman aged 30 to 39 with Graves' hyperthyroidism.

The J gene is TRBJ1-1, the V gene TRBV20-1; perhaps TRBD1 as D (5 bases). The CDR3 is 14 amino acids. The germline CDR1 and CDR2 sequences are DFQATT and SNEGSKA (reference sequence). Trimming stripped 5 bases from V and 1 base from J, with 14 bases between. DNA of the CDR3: TGCAGTGCTCCCGGGGCGGCTGCGAACACTGAAGCTTTCTTT. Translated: CSAPGAAANTEAFF.

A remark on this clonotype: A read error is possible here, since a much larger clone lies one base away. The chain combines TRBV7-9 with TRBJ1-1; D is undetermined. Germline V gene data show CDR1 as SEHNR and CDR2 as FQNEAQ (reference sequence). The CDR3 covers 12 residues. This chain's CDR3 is CASSQRYTEALF. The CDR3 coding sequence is TGTGCCAGCAGCCAGAGGTACACTGAAGCTCTCTTT.